This entry describes one T cell receptor beta chain. These data belong to a study of long-term antiretroviral therapy in people with HIV. Losses at the gene ends were 3 bases for V and 0 bases for J; bases not matched to a gene: 8. CDR3 length: 16 amino acids. CDR1 and CDR2 (germline): SEHNR, FQNEAQ (reference sequence). Assay version v3.0 of immunoSEQ was used, and it was run at survey level. Sequencing was performed with immunoSEQ multiplex PCR; in TCRdb, only in-frame clones are kept and a portion is missing. This sample carries approximately 17,000 clones, 78% of them seen once, and the ten largest clones take about 13%.

The material sequenced was unsorted PBMCs, taken about 3.1 years after starting antiretroviral therapy. This TCR was sampled from a middle-aged woman with HIV. The chain joins TRBV7-9 to TRBJ2-7, with 7 bases identical to TRBD1. Here the CDR3 reads CASSLGSGTDSYEQYF. CDR3 coding DNA: TGTGCCAGCAGCTTGGGCTCCGGGACAGACTCCTACGAGCAGTACTTC.